The 3 T cell receptor beta chains below were found in one sample sequenced in a study of post-analysis software for immune sequencing data (dated by TCRdb to about 2015). Overall study outcomes, separate from this receptor: Patients showed significantly higher frequencies than controls for roughly 5 TRBV segments, among them TRBV5-6, TRBV5-1 and TRBV20-1.

These TCRs are of unknown antigen specificity. The receptor library was made with PCR. The sequencer was an Illumina HiSeq 2500. To reduce PCR and sequencing biases, unique molecular identifiers were incorporated into the TCR beta cDNA libraries. TCRdb cleaned the public reads at Q25 with fastp, built clones with MiXCR and kept in-frame beta chains. Rows with one shared CDR3 protein collapse into an entry with the most common genes and DNA. A total of about 800,000 distinct CDR3 sequences appear in this sample, around 27% of them only once. The top ten clonotypes cover around 0.56% of the sample. Material for sequencing was blood. Source of these receptors: a girl aged 10 to 17 with multiple sclerosis.

This clonotype was observed a handful of times. The chain couples TRBV11-2 to TRBJ1-2; TRBD1 matches at 7 bases. V lost 5 bases to trimming and J lost 2 bases; unmatched junction nucleotides: 8. Per the germline V gene, CDR1 is SGHAT and CDR2 is FQNNGV. The CDR3 runs 15 residues. The CDR3 nucleotides are TGTGCCAGCAGCATCGCAGGGGGAGTAAACTATGGCTACACCTTC. This sequence encodes CASSIAGGVNYGYTF.

The rearrangement links TRBV5-1 to TRBJ2-3; possibly TRBD1 or TRBD2 for D (5 bases each). The CDR3 sequence is 13 residues long. V was clipped by 4 bases and J by 6 bases, with 12 bases between them. Germline-derived CDR1 and CDR2 are SGHRS and YFSETQ. CDR3 sequence reads: CASSHGAADTQYF. In nucleotides, the CDR3 is TGCGCCAGCAGCCACGGGGCGGCGGATACGCAGTATTTT.

This clonotype was seen a handful of times. The gene calls are TRBV20-1 and TRBJ1-6; D might be TRBD1 (6 bases). The CDR3 has 14 amino acids. V lost 6 bases and J 1 base, leaving 10 bases between the germline ends. The germline V gene encodes CDR1 DFQATT and CDR2 SNEGSKA (reference sequence). CDR3 protein: CSAPGQSYNSPLHF. CDR3 sequence (DNA): TGCAGTGCACCCGGACAGTCCTATAATTCACCCCTCCACTTT.